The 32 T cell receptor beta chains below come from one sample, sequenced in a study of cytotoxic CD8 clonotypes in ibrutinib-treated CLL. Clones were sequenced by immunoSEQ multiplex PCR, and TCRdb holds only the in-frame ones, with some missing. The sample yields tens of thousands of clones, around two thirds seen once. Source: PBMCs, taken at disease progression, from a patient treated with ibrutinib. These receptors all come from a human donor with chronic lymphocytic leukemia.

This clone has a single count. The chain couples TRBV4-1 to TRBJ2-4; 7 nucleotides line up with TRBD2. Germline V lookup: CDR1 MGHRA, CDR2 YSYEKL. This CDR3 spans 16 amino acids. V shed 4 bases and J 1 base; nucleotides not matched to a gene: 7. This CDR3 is CASSLRGGMAKNIQYF. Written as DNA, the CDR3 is TGCGCCAGCAGCCTAAGGGGAGGGATGGCCAAAAACATTCAGTACTTC.

For the CDR3, the DNA is TGCGCCAGCAGCCAGGACGGTTTATACGAGCAGTACTTC. It codes for CASSQDGLYEQYF. The gene calls are TRBV5-1 and TRBJ2-7; D gene ambiguous. CDR3 length: 13 amino acids. Germline V gene lookup returns CDR1 SGHRS and CDR2 YFSETQ. V lost 4 bases and J lost 4, with 12 bases in between.

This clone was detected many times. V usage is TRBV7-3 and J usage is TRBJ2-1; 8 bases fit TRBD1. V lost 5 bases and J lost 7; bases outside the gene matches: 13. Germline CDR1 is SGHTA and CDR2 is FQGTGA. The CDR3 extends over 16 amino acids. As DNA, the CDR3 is TGTGCCAGCAGCCCCACCGGGACAGGTTTCGATAATGAGCAGTTCTTC. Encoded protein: CASSPTGTGFDNEQFF.

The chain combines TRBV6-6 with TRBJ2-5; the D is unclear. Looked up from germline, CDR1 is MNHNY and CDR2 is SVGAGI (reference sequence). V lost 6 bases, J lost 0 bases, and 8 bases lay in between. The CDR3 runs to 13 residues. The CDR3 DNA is TGTGCCAGCAGGCACGGGTACCAAGAGACCCAGTACTTC. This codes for CASRHGYQETQYF.

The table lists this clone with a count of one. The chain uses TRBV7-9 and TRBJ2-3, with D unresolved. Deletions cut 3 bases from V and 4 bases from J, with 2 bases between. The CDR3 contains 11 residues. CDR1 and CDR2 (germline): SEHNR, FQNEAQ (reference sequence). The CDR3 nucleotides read TGTGCCAGCAGCTTCCCAGATACGCAGTATTTT. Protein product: CASSFPDTQYF.

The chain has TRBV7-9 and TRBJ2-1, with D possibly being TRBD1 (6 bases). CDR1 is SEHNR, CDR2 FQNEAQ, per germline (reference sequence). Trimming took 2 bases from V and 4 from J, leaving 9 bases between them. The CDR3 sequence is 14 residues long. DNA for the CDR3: TGTGCCAGCAGCTTAAAGGGGGTTTACAATGAGCAGTTCTTC. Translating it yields CASSLKGVYNEQFF.

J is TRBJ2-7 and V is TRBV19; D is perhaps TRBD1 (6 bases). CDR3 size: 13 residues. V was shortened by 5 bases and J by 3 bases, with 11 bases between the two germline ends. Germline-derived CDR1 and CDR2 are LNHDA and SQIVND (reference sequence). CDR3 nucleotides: TGTGCCAGTAGTGACCGGGACAACTACGAGCAGTACTTC. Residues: CASSDRDNYEQYF.

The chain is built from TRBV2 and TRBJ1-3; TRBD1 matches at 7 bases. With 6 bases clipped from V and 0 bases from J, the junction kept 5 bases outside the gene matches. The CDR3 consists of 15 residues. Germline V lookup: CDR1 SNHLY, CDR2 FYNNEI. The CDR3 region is CASSRQGASGNTIYF. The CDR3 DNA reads TGTGCCAGCAGCCGACAGGGAGCCTCTGGAAACACCATATATTTT. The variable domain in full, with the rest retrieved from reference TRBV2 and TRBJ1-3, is EPEVTQTPSHQVTQMGQEVILRCVPISNHLYFYWYRQILGQKVEFLVSFYNNEISEKSEIFDDQFSVERPDGSNFTLKIRSTKLEDSAMYFCASSRQGASGNTIYFGEGSWLTVV.

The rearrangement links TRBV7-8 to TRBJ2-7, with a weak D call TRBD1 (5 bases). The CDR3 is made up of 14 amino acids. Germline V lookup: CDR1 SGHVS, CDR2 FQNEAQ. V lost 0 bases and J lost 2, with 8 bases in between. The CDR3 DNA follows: TGTGCCAGCAGCTTAGCGCGACAGACCTACGAGCAGTACTTC. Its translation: CASSLARQTYEQYF.

DNA for the CDR3: TGTGCCAGCCTGACCAGGCCTAGGGGCATAGGGTCACCCCTCCACTTT. It is translated as CASLTRPRGIGSPLHF. The chain is built from TRBV6-6 and TRBJ1-6; maybe TRBD1 (5 bases). The CDR3 sequence is 16 residues long. The V end was cut by 8 bases, the J end by 10 bases, with 24 bases between. The germline CDR1 and CDR2 sequences are MNHNY and SVGAGI (reference sequence).

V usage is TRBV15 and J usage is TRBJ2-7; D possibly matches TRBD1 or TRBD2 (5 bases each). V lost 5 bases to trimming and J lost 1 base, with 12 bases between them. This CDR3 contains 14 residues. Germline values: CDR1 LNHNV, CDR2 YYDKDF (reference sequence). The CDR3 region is CATSYRDASYEQYF. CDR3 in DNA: TGTGCCACCAGCTATCGGGACGCTTCCTACGAGCAGTACTTC.

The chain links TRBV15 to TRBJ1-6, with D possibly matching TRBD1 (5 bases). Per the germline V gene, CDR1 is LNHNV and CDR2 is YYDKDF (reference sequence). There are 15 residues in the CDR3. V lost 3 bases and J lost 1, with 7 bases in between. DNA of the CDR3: TGTGCCACCAGCAGCGAGGGGTCCTATAATTCACCCCTCCACTTT. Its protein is CATSSEGSYNSPLHF.

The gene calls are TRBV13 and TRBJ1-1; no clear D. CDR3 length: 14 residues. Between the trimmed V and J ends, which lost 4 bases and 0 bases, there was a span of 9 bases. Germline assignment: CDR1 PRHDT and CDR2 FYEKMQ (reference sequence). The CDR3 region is CASSSDGLNTEAFF. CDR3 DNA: TGTGCCAGCAGCTCGGACGGTCTGAACACTGAAGCTTTCTTT.

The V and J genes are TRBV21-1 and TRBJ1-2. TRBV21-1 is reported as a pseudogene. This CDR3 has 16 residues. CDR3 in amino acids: CASSKTDGGNNYGYTF. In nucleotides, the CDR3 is TGTGCCAGCAGCAAGACGGACGGGGGGAACAACTATGGCTACACCTTC.

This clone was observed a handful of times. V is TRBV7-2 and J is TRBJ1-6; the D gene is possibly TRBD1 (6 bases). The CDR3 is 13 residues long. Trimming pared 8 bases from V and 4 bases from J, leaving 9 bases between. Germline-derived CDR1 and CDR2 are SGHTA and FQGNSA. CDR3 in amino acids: CASAGQYNSPLHF. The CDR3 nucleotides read TGTGCCAGCGCCGGACAGTATAATTCACCCCTCCACTTT.

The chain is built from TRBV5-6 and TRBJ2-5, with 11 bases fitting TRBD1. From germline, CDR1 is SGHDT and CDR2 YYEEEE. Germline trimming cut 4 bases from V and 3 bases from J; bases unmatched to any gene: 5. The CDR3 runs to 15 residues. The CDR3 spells CASSPDRGRKETQYF. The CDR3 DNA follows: TGTGCCAGCAGCCCGGACAGGGGGCGGAAAGAGACCCAGTACTTC.

This chain's CDR3 is CASKADPRETQYF. The CDR3 nucleotides are TGTGCCAGCAAGGCAGACCCGAGGGAGACCCAGTACTTC. The J gene is TRBJ2-5, the V gene TRBV6-5; D remains ambiguous. The CDR3 covers 13 residues. Trimming removed 7 bases from V and 5 bases from J, with 14 bases in between. The germline CDR1 and CDR2 sequences are MNHEY and SVGAGI.

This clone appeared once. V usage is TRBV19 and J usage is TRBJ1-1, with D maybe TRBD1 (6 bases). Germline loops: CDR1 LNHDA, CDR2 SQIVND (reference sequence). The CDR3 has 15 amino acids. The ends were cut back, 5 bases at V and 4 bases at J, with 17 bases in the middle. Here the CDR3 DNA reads TGTGCCAGTAGTCCCGGGGGCCGAGGTGTCACTGAAGCTTTCTTT. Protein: CASSPGGRGVTEAFF.

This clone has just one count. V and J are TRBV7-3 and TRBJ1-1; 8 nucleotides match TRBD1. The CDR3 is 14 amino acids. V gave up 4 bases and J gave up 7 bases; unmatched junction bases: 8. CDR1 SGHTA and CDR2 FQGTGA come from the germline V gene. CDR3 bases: TGTGCCAGCAGCTCGCAGGGGGCTAGCGGTGAAGCTTTCTTT. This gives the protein CASSSQGASGEAFF.

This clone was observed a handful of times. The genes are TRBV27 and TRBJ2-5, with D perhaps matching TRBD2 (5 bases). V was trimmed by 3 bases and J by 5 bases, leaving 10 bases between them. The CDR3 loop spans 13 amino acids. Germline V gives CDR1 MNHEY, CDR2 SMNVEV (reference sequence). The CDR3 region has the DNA TGTGCCAGCAGTTTTGAGGGCGCGGAGACCCAGTACTTC. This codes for CASSFEGAETQYF.

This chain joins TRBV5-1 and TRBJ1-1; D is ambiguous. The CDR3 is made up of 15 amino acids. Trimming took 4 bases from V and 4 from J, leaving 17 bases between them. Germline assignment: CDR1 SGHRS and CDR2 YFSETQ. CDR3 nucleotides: TGCGCCAGCAGCCTTTCGACCGTTTCTGGCACTGAAGCTTTCTTT. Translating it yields CASSLSTVSGTEAFF.

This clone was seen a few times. The CDR3 nucleotides are TGTGCCAGCAGTCACCAGTCCGGTTTCTACGAGCAGTACTTC. It codes for CASSHQSGFYEQYF. This chain joins TRBV6-6 and TRBJ2-7; D uncertain. The V gene lost 5 bases and the J gene lost 3 bases, with 14 bases spanning the gap. The CDR3 sequence is 14 residues long. Germline CDR1 reads MNHNY; CDR2 reads SVGAGI (reference sequence).

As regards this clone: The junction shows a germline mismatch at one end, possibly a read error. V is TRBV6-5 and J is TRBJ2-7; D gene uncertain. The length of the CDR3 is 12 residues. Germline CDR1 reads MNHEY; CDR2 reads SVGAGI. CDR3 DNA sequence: TGTGCCAGCAGGGGCCAGTTCTACAAGCAGTACTTC. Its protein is CASRGQFYKQYF.

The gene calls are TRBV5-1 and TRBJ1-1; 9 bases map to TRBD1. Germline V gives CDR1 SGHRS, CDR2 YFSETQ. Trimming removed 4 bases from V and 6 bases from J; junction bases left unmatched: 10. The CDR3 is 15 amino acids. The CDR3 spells CASSTSGGTGSEAFF. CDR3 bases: TGCGCCAGCAGCACTAGTGGCGGGACAGGGTCTGAAGCTTTCTTT.

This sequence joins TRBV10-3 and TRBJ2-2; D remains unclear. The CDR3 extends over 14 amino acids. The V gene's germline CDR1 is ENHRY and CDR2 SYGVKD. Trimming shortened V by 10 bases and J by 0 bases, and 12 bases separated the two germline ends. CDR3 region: CASLDTTNTGELFF. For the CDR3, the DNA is TGTGCCAGCCTAGATACTACGAACACCGGGGAGCTGTTTTTT.

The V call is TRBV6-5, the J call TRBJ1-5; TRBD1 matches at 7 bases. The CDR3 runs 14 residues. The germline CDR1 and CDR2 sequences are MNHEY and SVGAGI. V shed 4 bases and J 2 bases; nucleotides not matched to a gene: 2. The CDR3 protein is CASSFTGGNQPQHF. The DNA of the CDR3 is TGTGCCAGCAGTTTCACAGGGGGCAATCAGCCCCAGCATTTT.

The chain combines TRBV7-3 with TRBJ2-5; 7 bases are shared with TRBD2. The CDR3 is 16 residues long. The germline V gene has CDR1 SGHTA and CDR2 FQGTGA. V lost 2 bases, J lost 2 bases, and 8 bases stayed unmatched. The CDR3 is CASSLFGGGLQETQYF. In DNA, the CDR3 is TGTGCCAGCAGCTTATTTGGCGGGGGACTTCAAGAGACCCAGTACTTC.

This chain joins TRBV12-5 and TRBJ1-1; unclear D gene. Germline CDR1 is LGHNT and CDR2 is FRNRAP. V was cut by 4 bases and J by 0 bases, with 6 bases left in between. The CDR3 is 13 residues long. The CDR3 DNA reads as TGTGCTAGTGGTTCCGTCCTGAACACTGAAGCTTTCTTT. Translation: CASGSVLNTEAFF.

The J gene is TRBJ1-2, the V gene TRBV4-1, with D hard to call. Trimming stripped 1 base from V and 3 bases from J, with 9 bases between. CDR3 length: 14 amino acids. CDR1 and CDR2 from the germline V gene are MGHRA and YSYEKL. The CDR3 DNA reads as TGCGCCAGCAGCCAAGTGGGCACGGACTATGGCTACACCTTC. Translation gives CASSQVGTDYGYTF.

The CDR3 sequence: CASSLIDSLSELFF. The CDR3 nucleotides read TGTGCCAGCAGCTTGATAGACAGCCTTTCCGAGCTGTTTTTT. The chain links TRBV5-6 to TRBJ2-2; possibly TRBD1 for D (5 bases). Germline values: CDR1 SGHDT, CDR2 YYEEEE. V lost 1 base, J lost 11 bases, and 15 bases lay in between. This CDR3 has 14 amino acids.

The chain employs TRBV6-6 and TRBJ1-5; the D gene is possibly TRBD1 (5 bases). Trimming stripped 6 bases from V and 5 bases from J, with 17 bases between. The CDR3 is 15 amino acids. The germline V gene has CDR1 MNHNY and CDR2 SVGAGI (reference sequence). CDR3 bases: TGTGCCAGCAGGCCCGGGGGGGGGTTCGATCAGCCCCAGCATTTT. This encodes CASRPGGGFDQPQHF.

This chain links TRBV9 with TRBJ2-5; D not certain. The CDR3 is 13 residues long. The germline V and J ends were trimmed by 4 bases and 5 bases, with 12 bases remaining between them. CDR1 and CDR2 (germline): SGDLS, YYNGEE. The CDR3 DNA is TGTGCCAGCAGCCATACGAGTTCGGAGACCCAGTACTTC. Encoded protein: CASSHTSSETQYF.